The 2 T cell receptor beta chains given below trace back to one sample, sequenced in a study of Graves' ophthalmopathy and Graves' hyperthyroidism. Amplification from RNA transcripts yielded the TCR beta CDR3 regions. An initial RT-PCR round employing HTBI primers preceded a second-round multiplex PCR. TCRdb processed the multiplex PCR reads anew with MiXCR; each CDR3 protein has one entry. The data show approximately 17,000 distinct CDR3 sequences, 46% seen once. Sequenced sample: peripheral blood. These receptors were obtained from a woman between 35 and 50 years old with stable Graves' hyperthyroidism.

This clonotype occurred many times. The genes are TRBV9 and TRBJ2-5; no firm D call. The CDR3 sequence is 14 residues long. Trimming cost V 3 bases and J 2 bases, with 11 bases left between them. The germline V gene has CDR1 SGDLS and CDR2 YYNGEE. CDR3 loop: CASSDSVGQETQYF. DNA of the CDR3: TGTGCCAGCAGCGACTCGGTGGGACAAGAGACCCAGTACTTC. Full variable domain (missing parts from reference TRBV9 and TRBJ2-5): DSGVTQTPKHLITATGQRVTLRCSPRSGDLSVYWYQQSLDQGLQFLIQYYNGEERAKGNILERFSAQQFPDLHSELNLSSLELGDSALYFCASSDSVGQETQYFGPGTRLLVL.

This clonotype showed up many times. This sequence joins TRBV5-8 and TRBJ2-5; 7 bases fit TRBD2. This CDR3 comprises 15 residues. The germline V gene has CDR1 SGHTS and CDR2 YDEGEE. Trimming removed 0 bases from V and 1 base from J; junction bases left unmatched: 3. This chain's CDR3 is CASSLEGGPQETQYF. The CDR3, as DNA: TGTGCCAGCAGCTTGGAGGGAGGGCCCCAAGAGACCCAGTACTTC.